A selection of T cell receptor beta chains follows, all from one sample in a study of blood T cell repertoires in COVID-19. Clones were read by immunoSEQ multiplex PCR, and TCRdb kept only the in-frame ones, dropping some. The sample gives fewer than 200,000 clones, roughly 81% of which show up once; roughly 5.4% is in the top ten. Sequenced sample: peripheral blood. The receptors come from a woman aged 45-65 years with COVID-19, enrolled during active disease. CDR3s include the opening cysteine and the closing phenylalanine or tryptophan. D genes are given only for firm matches. A row's size may be missing; if present it is once, few, many or a size class.

.	TRBV2	TRBD1	TRBJ1-5	CASRGGQGNQPQHF	TGTGCCAGCAGGGGGGGACAGGGAAATCAGCCCCAGCATTTT
.	TRBV27	.	TRBJ1-1	CASMALQSNTEAFF	TGTGCCAGCATGGCCTTGCAGTCGAACACTGAAGCTTTCTTT
.	TRBV7-2	TRBD1	TRBJ2-7	CASSVQGALSYEQYF	TGTGCCAGCAGCGTCCAGGGGGCCCTCTCCTACGAGCAGTACTTC
.	TRBV12-3/TRBV12-4	.	TRBJ1-4	CASTGELNEKLFF	TGTGCCAGCACCGGGGAACTGAATGAAAAACTGTTTTTT
.	TRBV7-3	.	TRBJ1-1	CASSSGHPTAEAFF	TGTGCCAGCAGCTCGGGACATCCCACCGCTGAAGCTTTCTTT
.	TRBV12-2	.	TRBJ2-1	CASRLAPLGGGGQGEQFF	TGTGCAAGTCGCTTAGCTCCCCTCGGAGGCGGGGGGCAGGGTGAGCAGTTCTTC
.	TRBV10-3	TRBD1	TRBJ1-3	CAISEPGQGRGDTIYF	TGTGCCATCAGTGAGCCGGGACAGGGGAGAGGAGACACCATATATTTT
.	TRBV27	TRBD1	TRBJ2-7	CASRVPGQIYEQYF	TGTGCCAGCAGGGTACCGGGACAGATATACGAGCAGTACTTC
.	TRBV5-6	.	TRBJ2-3	CASSLPGYQADTQYF	TGTGCCAGCAGCCTACCAGGATATCAAGCAGATACGCAGTATTTT
.	TRBV7-9	.	TRBJ2-7	CASSLARSVSFEQYF	TGTGCCAGCAGCTTAGCGCGCAGCGTATCCTTCGAGCAGTACTTC
.	TRBV18	.	TRBJ1-5	CASSPRSVNQPQHF	TGTGCCAGCTCACCACGTTCTGTCAATCAGCCCCAGCATTTT
.	TRBV6-6	.	TRBJ1-6	CASSLVGAGESPLHF	TGTGCCAGCAGCCTAGTGGGGGCTGGTGAGTCACCCCTCCACTTT
once	TRBV5-1	.	TRBJ1-1	CASSADSSNTEAFF	TGCGCCAGCAGCGCGGACAGTTCGAACACTGAAGCTTTCTTT
.	TRBV5-4	TRBD1	TRBJ1-2	CASSQGAGGYGYTF	TGTGCCAGCAGCCAGGGGGCGGGTGGCTATGGCTACACCTTC
.	TRBV19	.	TRBJ1-1	CASSIIGGTVEAFF	TGTGCCAGTAGTATAATCGGGGGGACCGTTGAAGCTTTCTTT
.	TRBV4-1	.	TRBJ2-1	CASSQGLGGAHNEQFF	TGCGCCAGCAGCCAAGGGCTGGGGGGGGCTCACAATGAGCAGTTCTTC
.	TRBV6-1	TRBD1	TRBJ2-1	CASSDDRGTYNEQFF	TGTGCCAGCAGTGACGACAGGGGGACCTACAATGAGCAGTTCTTC
.	TRBV7-8	TRBD1	TRBJ2-7	CASSSYKGQQAYEQYF	TGTGCCAGCAGCAGCTACAAGGGACAGCAAGCCTACGAGCAGTACTTC
.	TRBV5-4	TRBD2	TRBJ2-3	CASSPNLAGGTDTQYF	TGTGCCAGCAGCCCCAATCTAGCGGGGGGCACAGATACGCAGTATTTT
.	TRBV5-4	.	TRBJ1-6	CASSLDSSYNSPLHF	TGTGCCAGCAGCTTGGACAGCTCCTATAATTCACCCCTCCACTTT